This T cell receptor (beta chain) was found in a study of siplizumab effects on memory and regulatory T cells. Regarding this clone: Its antigen is undetermined.

Study results and caveats: In the presence of siplizumab, alloreactive sequences traceable to unstimulated CD4+ memory cells were significantly reduced. The alloresponse seemed to draw substantially on naive T cells, which appeared more diverse than memory cells. A small minority of alloreactive clones were mapped to unstimulated subsets.

Profiling relied on immunoSEQ multiplex PCR, and the TCRdb table lists in-frame clones only, not all of them. This table has approximately 50,000 clones, 93% appearing once. The CDR3 runs to 14 residues. V gave up 3 bases and J gave up 4 bases; unmatched junction bases: 4. In germline, CDR1 is MNHEY, CDR2 SMNVEV (reference sequence). The J gene is TRBJ2-5, the V gene TRBV27, with 8 positions matching TRBD1. The sample consisted of CD8+ T cells sorted from blood. The clonotype was recovered from a human donor in good health. The DNA for the CDR3 is TGTGCCAGCAGTTTCGGCAGGGGGCCAGAGACCCAGTACTTC. As protein: CASSFGRGPETQYF.